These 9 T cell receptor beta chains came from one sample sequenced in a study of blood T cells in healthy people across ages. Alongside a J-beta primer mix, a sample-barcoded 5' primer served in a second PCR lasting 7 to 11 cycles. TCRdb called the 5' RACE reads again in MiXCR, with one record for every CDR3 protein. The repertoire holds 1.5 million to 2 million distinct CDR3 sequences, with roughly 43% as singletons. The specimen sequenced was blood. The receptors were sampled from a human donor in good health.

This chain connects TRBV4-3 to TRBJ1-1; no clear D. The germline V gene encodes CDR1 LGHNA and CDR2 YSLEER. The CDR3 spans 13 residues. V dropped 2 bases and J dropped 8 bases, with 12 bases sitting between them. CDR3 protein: CASSQSQRKEAFF. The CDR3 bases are TGCGCCAGCAGCCAAAGTCAGAGAAAGGAAGCTTTCTTT.

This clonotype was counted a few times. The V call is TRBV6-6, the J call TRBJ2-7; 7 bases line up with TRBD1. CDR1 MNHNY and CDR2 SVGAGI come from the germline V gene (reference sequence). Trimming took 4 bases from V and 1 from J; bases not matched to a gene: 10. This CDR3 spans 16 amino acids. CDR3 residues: CASSSGQASLSYEQYF. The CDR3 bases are TGTGCCAGCAGTTCCGGACAGGCCAGCCTTTCCTACGAGCAGTACTTC.

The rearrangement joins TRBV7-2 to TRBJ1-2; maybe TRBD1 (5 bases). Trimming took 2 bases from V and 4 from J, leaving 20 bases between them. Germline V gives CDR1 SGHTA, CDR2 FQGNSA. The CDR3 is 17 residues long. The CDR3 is CASSLLGVGQIVYGYTF. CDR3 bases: TGTGCCAGCAGCTTACTGGGGGTGGGTCAGATAGTCTATGGCTACACCTTC.

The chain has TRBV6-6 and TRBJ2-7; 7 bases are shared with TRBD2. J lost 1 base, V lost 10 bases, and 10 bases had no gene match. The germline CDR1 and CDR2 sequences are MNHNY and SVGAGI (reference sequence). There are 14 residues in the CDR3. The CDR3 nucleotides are TGTGCCACCTCAGAGCGGGGCACTTCCTACGAGCAGTACTTC. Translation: CATSERGTSYEQYF.

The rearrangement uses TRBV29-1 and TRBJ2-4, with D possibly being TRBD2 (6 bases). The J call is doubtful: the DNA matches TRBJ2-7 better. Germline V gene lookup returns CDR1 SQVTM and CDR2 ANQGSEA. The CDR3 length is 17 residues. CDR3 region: CSVEGAPGLGVPYEQYF. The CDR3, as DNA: TGCAGCGTTGAAGGGGCTCCGGGACTGGGGGTCCCCTACGAGCAGTACTTC.

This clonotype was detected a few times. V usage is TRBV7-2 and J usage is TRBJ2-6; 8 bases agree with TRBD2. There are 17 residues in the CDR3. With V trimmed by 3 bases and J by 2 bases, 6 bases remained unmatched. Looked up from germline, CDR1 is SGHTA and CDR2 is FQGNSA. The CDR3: CASSFRGGSTGANVLTF. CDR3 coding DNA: TGTGCCAGCAGCTTCCGGGGGGGCTCGACTGGGGCCAACGTCCTGACTTTC.

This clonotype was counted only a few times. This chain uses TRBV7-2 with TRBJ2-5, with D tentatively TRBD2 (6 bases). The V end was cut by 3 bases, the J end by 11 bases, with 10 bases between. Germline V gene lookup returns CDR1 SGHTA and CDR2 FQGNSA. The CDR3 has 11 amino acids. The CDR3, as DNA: TGTGCCAGCAGCTTGGGGAGGAGGCAGTACTTC. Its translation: CASSLGRRQYF.

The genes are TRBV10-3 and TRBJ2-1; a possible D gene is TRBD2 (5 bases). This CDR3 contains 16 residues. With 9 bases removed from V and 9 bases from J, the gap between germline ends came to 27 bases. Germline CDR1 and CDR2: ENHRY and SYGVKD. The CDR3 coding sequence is TGTGCCATAGACAAGTCGCAAGAGGAGGCCTGGGGTGAGCAGTTCTTC. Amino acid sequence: CAIDKSQEEAWGEQFF.

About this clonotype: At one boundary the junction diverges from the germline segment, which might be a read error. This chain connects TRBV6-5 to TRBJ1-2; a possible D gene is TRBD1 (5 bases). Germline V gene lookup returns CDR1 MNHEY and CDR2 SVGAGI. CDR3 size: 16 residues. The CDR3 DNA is TGTGCCAGTAGTTACGGGGGACCGACAGTTTCCTATGGCTACACCTTC. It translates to CASSYGGPTVSYGYTF.